This T cell receptor beta chain was recorded in a study of tumor-infiltrating lymphocytes in primary liver carcinoma. Using a constant-region primer together with ProtoScript II reverse transcriptase, TCR beta cDNA was made from about 500 ng of total RNA. Amplification in three nested multiplex PCR rounds with slightly modified ARM-PCR gave rise to TCR beta libraries. In the first two PCR rounds, TRBV1-TRBV30 forward primers were paired with a C-beta reverse primer, and each round lasted approximately 10 cycles. Each CDR3 protein is one row after TCRdb ran MiXCR on the multiplex PCR reads. The sample includes some 43,000 distinct CDR3 sequences, around 64% of them seen just once. Co-extraction of both nucleic acids (RNA and DNA) used about 20-33 mg of unsorted bulk tissue. This clonotype showed up many times. The V gene end was trimmed by 5 bases and the J gene end by 10 bases; junction bases not matched to a gene: 18. Germline V CDR1 and CDR2: MDHEN, SYDVKM. The CDR3 has 17 residues.

This clonotype originated in a man aged 40-50 years with primary liver carcinoma and hepatitis B virus infection. The sequenced material came from liver tumor tissue from sampling region 5. Subset described: tumor region T5, tumor centre. The rearrangement uses TRBV28 and TRBJ1-4; 8 nucleotides agree with TRBD1. The CDR3 sequence is CASSLSGTGVPGGKLFF. The DNA of the CDR3 is TGTGCCAGCAGTCTCTCCGGGACAGGAGTTCCAGGGGGAAAACTGTTTTTT.